These 15 T cell receptor beta chains share one sample of origin, sequenced in a study of Ad26.COV2.S vaccination and SARS-CoV-2 variants. Method: immunoSEQ multiplex PCR; TCRdb's copy keeps in-frame clones and lacks some. The table has about 320,000 clones, approximately 86% seen once; the top ten hold 1.5% to 2.5%. Sample treatment: over 15 received Ad26.COV2.S at low or high dose, single or two shots; about 5 received placebo; per-sample allocation not given. The samples were gathered on day 63 after the first injection of vaccine or placebo. Sequences were derived from peripheral blood, sampled in a trial of Ad26.COV2.S vaccine versus placebo. These receptors came from a person aged 18-65 years who received the Ad26.COV2.S COVID-19 vaccine or a placebo.

V gene TRBV18 combines with J gene TRBJ1-6, with 9 bases aligning to TRBD1. The J segment lost 0 bases and the V segment lost 3 bases, leaving 6 bases of the junction unmatched. The CDR3 runs 18 residues. The germline CDR1 and CDR2 sequences are KGHSH and LQKENI. The CDR3 here is CASSPRQGGSSYNSPLHF. CDR3 nucleotide sequence: TGTGCCAGCTCACCTAGACAGGGGGGAAGCTCCTATAATTCACCCCTCCACTTT.

This chain joins TRBV18 and TRBJ2-1; 9 bases match TRBD1. The CDR3 contains 16 residues. With 3 bases clipped from V and 0 bases from J, the junction kept 3 bases outside the gene matches. The germline V gene encodes CDR1 KGHSH and CDR2 LQKENI. The chain's CDR3 is CASSPRDRVSYNEQFF. In DNA, the CDR3 is TGTGCCAGCTCACCGCGGGACAGGGTCTCCTACAATGAGCAGTTCTTC.

This clone showed up just once. The chain couples TRBV19 to TRBJ2-2; tentative D call: TRBD1 (5 bases). V lost 3 bases and J 6 bases, leaving 23 bases between the germline ends. Germline V gives CDR1 LNHDA, CDR2 SQIVND (reference sequence). The CDR3 contains 18 residues. The chain's CDR3 is CASSIAGSAQGFPGELFF. For the CDR3, the DNA is TGTGCCAGTAGTATTGCAGGTTCGGCGCAGGGTTTTCCCGGGGAGCTGTTTTTT.

V gene TRBV29-1 combines with J gene TRBJ2-1, with 10 positions matching TRBD1. The germline V gene encodes CDR1 SQVTM and CDR2 ANQGSEA. V lost 3 bases and J lost 6; bases outside the gene matches: 2. This CDR3 has 13 amino acids. CDR3 loop: CSVEGQGPNEQFF. The CDR3 nucleotides read TGCAGCGTTGAGGGACAGGGGCCCAATGAGCAGTTCTTC.

This rearrangement joins TRBV27 to TRBJ1-4; 8 bases are shared with TRBD1. Trimming at V came to 5 bases and at J to 3 bases, leaving 5 bases not matched to a gene. The germline gives CDR1 MNHEY, CDR2 SMNVEV (reference sequence). CDR3 size: 15 residues. CDR3 amino acids: CASSIRQGPNEKLFF. The CDR3 nucleotides are TGTGCCAGCAGTATTCGACAGGGGCCTAATGAAAAACTGTTTTTT.

This clone was observed a single time. The chain is built from TRBV4-1 and TRBJ1-1; 8 positions agree with TRBD1. This CDR3 region has 15 residues. The junction had 7 bases not matched to a gene; V was cut back by 3 bases and J by 4 bases. Germline V lookup: CDR1 MGHRA, CDR2 YSYEKL. Here the CDR3 reads CASSQGTGFATEAFF. The DNA of the CDR3 is TGCGCCAGCAGCCAGGGGACAGGATTCGCCACTGAAGCTTTCTTT.

V gene TRBV4-1 combines with J gene TRBJ2-7; D might be TRBD1 or TRBD2, each matching 5 bases. V shed 3 bases and J shed 4 bases, with 16 bases lying between them. Germline loops: CDR1 MGHRA, CDR2 YSYEKL. CDR3 length: 15 residues. The CDR3 DNA reads as TGCGCCAGCAGCCAGGTGAGGGACGGCGAATACGAGCAGTACTTC. Translation gives CASSQVRDGEYEQYF.

V gene TRBV30 combines with J gene TRBJ1-2, with D uncertain. Germline V gives CDR1 GTSNPN, CDR2 SVGIG (reference sequence). V gave up 2 bases and J gave up 3 bases, with 10 bases separating them. This CDR3 has 13 amino acids. This CDR3 reads CAWSLPGYYGYTF. As DNA, the CDR3 is TGTGCCTGGAGTCTTCCAGGATACTATGGCTACACCTTC.

The chain couples TRBV25-1 to TRBJ2-6, with 8 positions matching TRBD2. Germline CDR1 is MGHDK and CDR2 is SYGVNS. There are 17 residues in the CDR3. J was trimmed by 2 bases and V by 2 bases; bases with no gene match: 5. The CDR3 DNA reads TGTGCCAGCAGTGAACGGGCGGGGGGCGCTGGGGCCAACGTCCTGACTTTC. Translating it yields CASSERAGGAGANVLTF.

The count of this clone is one. The rearrangement joins TRBV3-1 (or the pseudogene TRBV3-2) to TRBJ1-6; D unresolved. In germline, CDR1 is LGHDT, CDR2 YNNKEL (reference sequence). The CDR3 spans 15 residues. The V end lost 1 base, the J end lost 8 bases, and 12 bases lay between the germline ends. CDR3 in DNA: TGTGCCAGCAGCCAAGTGGGGTCTTCGGATTCACCCCTCCACTTT. It yields the protein CASSQVGSSDSPLHF.

CDR3 protein: CASSPSGVGNQPQHF. The CDR3 bases are TGTGCCAGCAGCCCTTCGGGGGTGGGCAATCAGCCCCAGCATTTT. V usage is TRBV2 and J usage is TRBJ1-5; maybe TRBD1 (5 bases). The CDR3 has 15 amino acids. V was cut by 6 bases and J by 2 bases, with 14 bases left in between. Germline V CDR1 and CDR2: SNHLY, FYNNEI.

The gene calls are TRBV9 and TRBJ2-1, with TRBD2 matching 7 bases. Germline assignment: CDR1 SGDLS and CDR2 YYNGEE. The CDR3 has 15 residues. V gave up 3 bases and J gave up 4 bases; unmatched junction bases: 7. CDR3 loop: CASSAGRLAYNEQFF. The DNA of the CDR3 is TGTGCCAGCAGCGCTGGGAGACTAGCTTACAATGAGCAGTTCTTC.

V is TRBV28 and J is TRBJ2-7; 9 bases align to TRBD1. Germline CDR1 MDHEN, CDR2 SYDVKM. The CDR3 loop spans 13 amino acids. V shed 5 bases, J shed 10 bases, and the junction held 9 bases outside the gene matches. The CDR3 region has the DNA TGTGCCAGCAGTCTCAGGACAGGGGTGGAACAGTACTTC. It translates to CASSLRTGVEQYF.

The gene calls are TRBV10-3 and TRBJ1-2; perhaps TRBD1 as D (6 bases). The CDR3 has 18 amino acids. V lost 2 bases and J 8 bases, leaving 27 bases between the germline ends. Germline CDR1 reads ENHRY; CDR2 reads SYGVKD. In DNA, the CDR3 is TGTGCCATCAGTGAGAGCCAGTTCGCCGGGGGGCTGGCATTAGGCTACACCTTC. Translated: CAISESQFAGGLALGYTF.

The chain has TRBV2 and TRBJ2-6; D is perhaps TRBD1 or TRBD2 (5 bases each). Trimming removed 8 bases at V and 2 bases at J, with 10 bases between. The CDR3 spans 14 residues. CDR1 SNHLY and CDR2 FYNNEI come from the germline V gene. The CDR3: CASFRDAGANVLTF. DNA of the CDR3: TGTGCCAGCTTCCGGGACGCTGGGGCCAACGTCCTGACTTTC.